This entry describes one TCR beta chain. Deletions cut 2 bases from V and 4 bases from J, with 10 bases between. The CDR3 has 13 amino acids. From germline, CDR1 is SGHRS and CDR2 YFSETQ. The sample originates from a study of blood T cell repertoires in COVID-19. Study information: The United States, Italy and Spain supplied acute and convalescent COVID-19 samples. The analysed material was cDNA or gDNA that came from T cells, B-cell-depleted T cells, or PBMCs.

How the authors handled the data: The assay estimated nucleated cells by amplifying reference gene primers. Repertoires were generated with immunoSEQ multiplex PCR, while TCRdb's copy carries only in-frame clones and drops some. The V and J calls and clone size are taken from that table; D and trimming were inferred from the DNA. Of roughly 33,000 clones in the sample, about 72% were seen once. The TCR comes from a woman aged 60 to 75 with acute or convalescent COVID-19. Material: peripheral blood. This chain joins TRBV5-1 and TRBJ2-7, with unresolved D. DNA of the CDR3: TGCGCCAGCAGCTTTACACAGTCTTACGAGCAGTACTTC. The encoded protein is CASSFTQSYEQYF.